The text below deals with one TCR beta chain. The entry originates in a study of blood T cell repertoires in COVID-19. As for the study in general: Spain, Italy and the United States supplied samples that represented acute and convalescent COVID-19. The analysed material was cDNA or gDNA that came from T cells, B-cell-depleted T cells, or PBMCs.

Trimming took off 0 bases at V and 1 base at J, with 12 bases between the two ends. CDR1 SQVTM and CDR2 ANQGSEA come from the germline V gene. The CDR3 consists of 15 residues. As handled by the study authors: Reference gene primer amplification yielded estimated nucleated cell counts. The data were produced by immunoSEQ multiplex PCR, yet TCRdb's version contains in-frame clones alone and is incomplete. V, J and clone size were drawn from that table, and D and trimming were deduced from the DNA. The sample shows about 220,000 clones, about four fifths of them seen only once. Sequenced: peripheral blood. The V and J genes are TRBV29-1 and TRBJ1-2, with no clear D. This TCR was recovered from a woman aged 55 to 70 with acute or convalescent COVID-19. The CDR3 sequence: CSVEDIDTDNYGYTF. The CDR3 nucleotides read TGCAGCGTTGAAGATATCGACACCGATAACTATGGCTACACCTTC.